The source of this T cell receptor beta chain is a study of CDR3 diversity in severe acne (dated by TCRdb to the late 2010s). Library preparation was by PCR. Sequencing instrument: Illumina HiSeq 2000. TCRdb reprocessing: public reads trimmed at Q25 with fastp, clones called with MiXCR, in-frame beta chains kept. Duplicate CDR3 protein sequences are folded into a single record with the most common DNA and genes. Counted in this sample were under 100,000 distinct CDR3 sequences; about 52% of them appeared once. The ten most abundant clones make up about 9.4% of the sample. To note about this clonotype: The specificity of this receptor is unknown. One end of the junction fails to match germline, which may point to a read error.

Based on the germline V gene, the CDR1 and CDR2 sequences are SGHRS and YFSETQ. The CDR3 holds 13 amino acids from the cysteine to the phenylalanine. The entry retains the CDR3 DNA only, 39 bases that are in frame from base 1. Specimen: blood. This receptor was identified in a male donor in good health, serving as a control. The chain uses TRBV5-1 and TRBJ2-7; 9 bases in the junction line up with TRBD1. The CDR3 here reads CPSKPGQGIEQYF. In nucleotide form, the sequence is TGCCCCAGTAAACCGGGACAGGGTATCGAGCAGTACTTC.